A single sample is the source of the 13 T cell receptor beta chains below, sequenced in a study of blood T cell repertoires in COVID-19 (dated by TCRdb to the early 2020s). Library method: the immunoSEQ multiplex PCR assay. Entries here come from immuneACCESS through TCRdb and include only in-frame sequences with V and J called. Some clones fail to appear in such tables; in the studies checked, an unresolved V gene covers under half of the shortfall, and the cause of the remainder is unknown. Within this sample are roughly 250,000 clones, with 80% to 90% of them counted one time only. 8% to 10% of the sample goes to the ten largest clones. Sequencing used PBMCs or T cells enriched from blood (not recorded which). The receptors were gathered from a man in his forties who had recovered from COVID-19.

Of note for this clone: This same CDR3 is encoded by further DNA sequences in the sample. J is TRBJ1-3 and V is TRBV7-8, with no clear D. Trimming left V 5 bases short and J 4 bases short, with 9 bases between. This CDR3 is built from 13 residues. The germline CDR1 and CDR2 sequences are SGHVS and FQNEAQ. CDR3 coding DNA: TGTGCCAGCAGCCGATTAGCGGGAAACACCATATATTTT. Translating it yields CASSRLAGNTIYF.

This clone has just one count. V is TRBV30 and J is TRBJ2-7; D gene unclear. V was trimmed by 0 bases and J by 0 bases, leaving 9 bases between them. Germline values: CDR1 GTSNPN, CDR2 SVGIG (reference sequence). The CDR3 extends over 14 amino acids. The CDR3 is CAWSVPGSSYEQYF. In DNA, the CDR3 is TGTGCCTGGAGTGTCCCAGGAAGCTCCTACGAGCAGTACTTC. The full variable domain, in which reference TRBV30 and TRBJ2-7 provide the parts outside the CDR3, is SQTIHQWPATLVQPVGSPLSLECTVEGTSNPNLYWYRQAAGRGLQLLFYSVGIGQISSEVPQNLSASRPQDRQFILSSKKLLLSDSGFYLCAWSVPGSSYEQYFGPGTRLTVT.

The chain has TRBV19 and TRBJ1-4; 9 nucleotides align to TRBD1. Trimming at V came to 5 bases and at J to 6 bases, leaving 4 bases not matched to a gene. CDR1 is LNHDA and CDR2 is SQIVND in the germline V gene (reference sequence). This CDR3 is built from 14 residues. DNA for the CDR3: TGTGCCAGTAGTTCCGGGACAGGGTATGAAAAACTGTTTTTT. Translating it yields CASSSGTGYEKLFF.

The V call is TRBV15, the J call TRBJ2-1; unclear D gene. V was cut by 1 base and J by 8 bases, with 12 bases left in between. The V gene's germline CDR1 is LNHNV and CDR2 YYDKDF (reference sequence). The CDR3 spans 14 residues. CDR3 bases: TGTGCCACCAGCAGAGGTGGAGCGATTGATGAGCAGTTCTTC. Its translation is CATSRGGAIDEQFF.

Here the CDR3 DNA reads TGTGCCAGCTCACCACGATATGGGTCGGAGGCGGGGACCGGGGAGCTGTTTTTT. Its protein product is CASSPRYGSEAGTGELFF. This chain connects TRBV18 to TRBJ2-2, with D tentatively TRBD2 (6 bases). Trimming left V 1 base short and J 5 bases short, with 20 bases between. Per germline, CDR1 KGHSH and CDR2 LQKENI. This CDR3 has 18 amino acids.

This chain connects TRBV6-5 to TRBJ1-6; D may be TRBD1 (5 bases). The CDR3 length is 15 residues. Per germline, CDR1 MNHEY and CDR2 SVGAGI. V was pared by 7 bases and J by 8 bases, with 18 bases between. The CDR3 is CASTAYGGMDSPLHF. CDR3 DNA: TGTGCCAGCACCGCATATGGGGGGATGGATTCACCCCTCCACTTT.

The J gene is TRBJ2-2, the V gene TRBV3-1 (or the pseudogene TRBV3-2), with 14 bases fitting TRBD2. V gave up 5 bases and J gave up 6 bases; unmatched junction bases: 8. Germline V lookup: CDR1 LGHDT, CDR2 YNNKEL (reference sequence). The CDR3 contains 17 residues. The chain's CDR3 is CASSYGLAGGRAGELFF. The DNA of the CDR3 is TGTGCCAGCAGCTACGGACTAGCGGGAGGCCGCGCCGGGGAGCTGTTTTTT.

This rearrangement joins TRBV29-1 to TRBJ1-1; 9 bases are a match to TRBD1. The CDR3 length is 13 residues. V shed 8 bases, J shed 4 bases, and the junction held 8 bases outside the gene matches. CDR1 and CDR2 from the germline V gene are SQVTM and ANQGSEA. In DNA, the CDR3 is TGCAGCCCGTGGGACAGGGAGGGCACTGAAGCTTTCTTT. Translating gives CSPWDREGTEAFF.

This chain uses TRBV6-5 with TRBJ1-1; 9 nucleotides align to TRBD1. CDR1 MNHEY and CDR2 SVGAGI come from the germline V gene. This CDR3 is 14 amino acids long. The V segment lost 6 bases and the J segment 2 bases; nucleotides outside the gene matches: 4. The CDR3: CASRVQGANTEAFF. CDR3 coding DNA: TGTGCCAGCAGAGTACAGGGGGCAAACACTGAAGCTTTCTTT.

The CDR3 DNA reads TGCGCCAGCCGAGCCTCCGAGGGTCAGCCCCAGCATTTT. Encoded protein: CASRASEGQPQHF. The chain carries TRBV5-1 and TRBJ1-5, with D uncertain. Germline V CDR1 and CDR2: SGHRS, YFSETQ. V lost 7 bases, J lost 6 bases, and 14 bases lay in between. The CDR3 covers 13 residues.

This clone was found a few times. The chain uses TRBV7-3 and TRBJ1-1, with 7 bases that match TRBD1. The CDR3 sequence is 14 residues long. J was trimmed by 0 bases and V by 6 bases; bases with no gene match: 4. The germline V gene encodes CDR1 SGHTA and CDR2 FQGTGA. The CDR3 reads CASRSGQLNTEAFF. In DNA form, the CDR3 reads TGTGCCAGCAGATCGGGACAGCTGAACACTGAAGCTTTCTTT.

CDR3 in DNA: TGTGCAAGCCAGCGGACAGATACGCAGTATTTT. It codes for CASQRTDTQYF. This chain connects TRBV11-3 to TRBJ2-3; D possibly corresponds to TRBD2 (5 bases). CDR1 is SGHNT and CDR2 is YENEEA in the germline V gene. The CDR3 covers 11 residues.

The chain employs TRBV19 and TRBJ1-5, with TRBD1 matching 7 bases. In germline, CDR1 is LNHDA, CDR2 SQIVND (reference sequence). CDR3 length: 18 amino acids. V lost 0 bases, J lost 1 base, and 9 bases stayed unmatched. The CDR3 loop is CASSIDRRGLRSNQPQHF. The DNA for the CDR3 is TGTGCCAGTAGTATAGATCGTAGGGGGCTCAGGAGCAATCAGCCCCAGCATTTT.